The 24 T cell receptor beta chains below were found in one sample sequenced in a study of blood T cell repertoires in COVID-19. Profiled with immunoSEQ multiplex PCR; TCRdb holds only in-frame clones, not every one. Here the sample spans 230,000 or so clones, about 79% being singletons. The sequencing input was peripheral blood. The source of these receptors is a woman aged 40 to 50 who had recovered from COVID-19.

The chain uses TRBV7-9 and TRBJ2-7; TRBD2 agrees at 8 bases. The CDR3 consists of 16 residues. Germline CDR1 SEHNR, CDR2 FQNEAQ (reference sequence). V shed 5 bases, J shed 3 bases, and the junction held 12 bases outside the gene matches. CDR3 sequence: CASSLLRGGVNYEQYF. CDR3 coding DNA: TGTGCCAGCAGCCTACTCCGGGGGGGGGTAAACTACGAGCAGTACTTC.

This clone was recorded once. The rearrangement links TRBV5-1 to TRBJ2-7; D not resolved. The CDR3 runs to 14 residues. Trimming took 4 bases from V and 5 from J, leaving 16 bases between them. Germline assignment: CDR1 SGHRS and CDR2 YFSETQ. This chain's CDR3 is CASSLRLRANEQYF. In DNA form, the CDR3 reads TGCGCCAGCAGCCTGCGATTGAGAGCCAACGAGCAGTACTTC. The full variable domain, with the rest looked up from reference TRBV5-1 and TRBJ2-7, is KAGVTQTPRYLIKTRGQQVTLSCSPISGHRSVSWYQQTPGQGLQFLFEYFSETQRNKGNFPGRFSGRQFSNSRSEMNVSTLELGDSALYLCASSLRLRANEQYFGPGTRLTVT.

This clone appeared once. The rearrangement joins TRBV11-2 to TRBJ1-2; weak D call: TRBD1 (5 bases). Trimming left V 1 base short and J 6 bases short, with 12 bases between. The CDR3 runs to 14 residues. Germline assignment: CDR1 SGHAT and CDR2 FQNNGV. Here the CDR3 DNA reads TGTGCCAGCAGCTTAGGTCCTCCGGGGGATGGCTACACCTTC. The encoded protein is CASSLGPPGDGYTF.

The rearrangement joins TRBV19 to TRBJ2-1, with 8 bases identical to TRBD2. Germline V gives CDR1 LNHDA, CDR2 SQIVND (reference sequence). V was clipped by 7 bases and J by 2 bases; unmatched bases: 4. CDR3 size: 14 residues. The CDR3: CASKKLAAYNEQFF. CDR3 sequence (DNA): TGTGCCAGTAAGAAACTAGCGGCCTACAATGAGCAGTTCTTC.

The chain combines TRBV28 with TRBJ2-3; D remains unclear. Germline loops: CDR1 MDHEN, CDR2 SYDVKM. This CDR3 is built from 12 residues. V was trimmed by 5 bases and J by 4 bases, leaving 7 bases between them. CDR3 DNA sequence: TGTGCCAGCAGTCAGGCCGCAGATACGCAGTATTTT. Its protein is CASSQAADTQYF.

This clone was observed a single time. The genes are TRBV19 and TRBJ1-2; D perhaps matches TRBD1 (5 bases). The CDR3 totals 14 residues. The germline V gene encodes CDR1 LNHDA and CDR2 SQIVND (reference sequence). V gave up 2 bases and J gave up 4 bases, with 11 bases separating them. In DNA form, the CDR3 reads TGTGCCAGTAGTATAAGTAGACAGACCTATGGCTACACCTTC. Its translation is CASSISRQTYGYTF. Looking up the rest from reference TRBV19 and TRBJ1-2 gives the full variable domain: DGGITQSPKYLFRKEGQNVTLSCEQNLNHDAMYWYRQDPGQGLRLIYYSQIVNDFQKGDIAEGYSVSREKKESFPLTVTSAQKNPTAFYLCASSISRQTYGYTFGSGTRLTVV.

The chain has TRBV5-1 and TRBJ2-3; maybe TRBD2 (7 bases). The CDR3 totals 14 residues. The germline gives CDR1 SGHRS, CDR2 YFSETQ. Deletions cut 2 bases from V and 6 bases from J, with 13 bases between. The CDR3 region is CASSLEGGRDTQYF. The CDR3 nucleotides read TGCGCCAGCAGCTTAGAGGGGGGGCGGGATACGCAGTATTTT.

J is TRBJ1-1 and V is TRBV5-4, with D possibly matching TRBD1 (6 bases). Trimming left V 0 bases short and J 1 base short, with 16 bases between. CDR3 size: 17 residues. The germline CDR1 and CDR2 sequences are SGHNT and YYREEE (reference sequence). This CDR3 is CASSLGRGPAGNTEAFF. Written as DNA, the CDR3 is TGTGCCAGCAGCTTGGGGCGGGGGCCCGCTGGGAACACTGAAGCTTTCTTT.

In its sample, this clone was seen a few times. The chain links TRBV2 to TRBJ2-1; D perhaps matches TRBD1 (6 bases). The CDR3 loop spans 12 amino acids. The germline CDR1 and CDR2 sequences are SNHLY and FYNNEI. Trimming removed 3 bases from V and 13 bases from J, with 13 bases in between. The CDR3 DNA sequence: TGTGCCAGCAGTGAGACACAGGGTTCCCAGTTCTTC. This translates into CASSETQGSQFF.

CDR3 sequence (DNA): TGTGCCAGCAGCTTAGCGCCGGGAGGGAACACTGAAGCTTTCTTT. This codes for CASSLAPGGNTEAFF. This rearrangement joins TRBV11-3 to TRBJ1-1; D unresolved. Germline V gene data show CDR1 as SGHNT and CDR2 as YENEEA. The CDR3 has 15 amino acids. Trimming cost V 1 base and J 1 base, with 10 bases left between them.

The chain combines TRBV28 with TRBJ2-7; 10 bases map to TRBD1. The CDR3 length is 16 residues. V was pared by 6 bases and J by 5 bases, with 13 bases of the junction left unmatched. Germline V gene data show CDR1 as MDHEN and CDR2 as SYDVKM. CDR3 DNA sequence: TGTGCCAGCAGGGGGGCCCGGGACAGGGGATTCGACGAGCAGTACTTC. Amino acid sequence: CASRGARDRGFDEQYF.

The rearrangement joins TRBV28 to TRBJ1-5; D not resolved. Germline V gives CDR1 MDHEN, CDR2 SYDVKM. The CDR3 sequence is 12 residues long. V was trimmed by 3 bases and J by 6 bases, leaving 6 bases between them. CDR3 in amino acids: CASSFERQPQHF. For the CDR3, the DNA is TGTGCCAGCAGTTTCGAGCGTCAGCCCCAGCATTTT. Variable domain in full (rest from reference TRBV28 and TRBJ1-5): DVKVTQSSRYLVKRTGEKVFLECVQDMDHENMFWYRQDPGLGLRLIYFSYDVKMKEKGDIPEGYSVSREKKERFSLILESASTNQTSMYLCASSFERQPQHFGDGTRLSIL.

J is TRBJ1-2 and V is TRBV7-9; D gene ambiguous. V was clipped by 2 bases and J by 1 base, with 5 bases between them. Germline assignment: CDR1 SEHNR and CDR2 FQNEAQ (reference sequence). The CDR3 loop spans 13 amino acids. The CDR3 sequence is CASSLNFNYGYTF. The CDR3 DNA reads TGTGCCAGCAGCTTAAACTTTAACTATGGCTACACCTTC.

In its sample, this clone was seen a few times. The CDR3 bases are TGTGCCAGCAGCTCAGACCCGGGACTAGCGGGTAATGAGCAGTTCTTC. It codes for CASSSDPGLAGNEQFF. This rearrangement joins TRBV7-8 to TRBJ2-1; 12 nucleotides match TRBD2. The V and J ends lost 4 bases and 7 bases, in that order; junction bases with no gene match: 8. CDR1 is SGHVS, CDR2 FQNEAQ, per germline. The CDR3 totals 16 residues.

The chain has TRBV5-1 and TRBJ2-3, with 11 bases identical to TRBD2. CDR1 is SGHRS, CDR2 YFSETQ, per germline. The CDR3 contains 20 residues. J was trimmed by 9 bases and V by 0 bases; bases with no gene match: 21. The CDR3 loop reads CASSLGTSGGPGPSTGTQYF. The CDR3 coding sequence is TGCGCCAGCAGCTTGGGTACTAGCGGGGGCCCGGGACCTAGCACAGGGACGCAGTATTTT.

The chain joins TRBV6-1 to TRBJ1-1; the D gene is possibly TRBD1 (5 bases). Trimming left V 3 bases short and J 5 bases short, with 10 bases between. CDR3 length equals 13 residues. The germline V gene encodes CDR1 MNHNS and CDR2 SASEGT. CDR3 protein: CASSDGASTEAFF. The CDR3 region has the DNA TGTGCCAGCAGTGATGGGGCCAGTACTGAAGCTTTCTTT.

The V and J genes are TRBV24-1 and TRBJ2-1; TRBD1 agrees at 10 bases. V lost 4 bases to trimming and J lost 6 bases; unmatched junction nucleotides: 8. CDR3 length: 16 amino acids. Per the germline V gene, CDR1 is KGHDR and CDR2 is SFDVKD. The CDR3 sequence: CATSETGTGDGNEQFF. For the CDR3, the DNA is TGTGCCACCAGTGAAACCGGGACAGGGGATGGCAATGAGCAGTTCTTC.

The gene calls are TRBV2 and TRBJ2-3; D not resolved. The germline V gene encodes CDR1 SNHLY and CDR2 FYNNEI. V lost 8 bases and J lost 2, with 11 bases in between. The CDR3 is 13 amino acids. The CDR3 DNA is TGTGCCAGCGAGCTTCCCCCCACAGATACGCAGTATTTT. It codes for CASELPPTDTQYF.

The chain joins TRBV13 to TRBJ2-1; TRBD2 matches 10 bases. This CDR3 contains 15 residues. Germline values: CDR1 PRHDT, CDR2 FYEKMQ (reference sequence). V was clipped by 2 bases and J by 5 bases; unmatched bases: 3. CDR3 protein: CASSLPGLADNEQFF. The CDR3 nucleotides are TGTGCCAGCAGCTTACCAGGACTAGCGGACAATGAGCAGTTCTTC.

This rearrangement joins TRBV7-9 to TRBJ2-7; D perhaps matches TRBD2 (5 bases). Looked up from germline, CDR1 is SEHNR and CDR2 is FQNEAQ (reference sequence). V was shortened by 5 bases and J by 1 base, with 12 bases between the two germline ends. The CDR3 is 14 residues long. The CDR3 is CASSVGEPSYEQYF. The CDR3 nucleotides are TGTGCCAGCAGCGTGGGAGAGCCTTCCTACGAGCAGTACTTC.

This chain connects TRBV20-1 to TRBJ2-5; TRBD2 matches at 11 bases. This CDR3 has 16 amino acids. CDR1 is DFQATT, CDR2 SNEGSKA, per germline (reference sequence). The V segment lost 3 bases and the J segment 4 bases; nucleotides outside the gene matches: 10. CDR3: CSASPPTSGGRETQYF. DNA for the CDR3: TGCAGTGCTAGTCCCCCCACTAGCGGGGGTCGAGAGACCCAGTACTTC.

V is TRBV30 and J is TRBJ1-6; TRBD1 might be the D (5 bases). CDR3 length: 15 amino acids. V was clipped by 3 bases and J by 0 bases, with 9 bases between them. Germline V gives CDR1 GTSNPN, CDR2 SVGIG (reference sequence). CDR3 in DNA: TGTGCCTGGAGACAGGCCTCCTCCTATAATTCACCCCTCCACTTT. It is translated as CAWRQASSYNSPLHF. The variable domain in full, with the rest retrieved from reference TRBV30 and TRBJ1-6, is SQTIHQWPATLVQPVGSPLSLECTVEGTSNPNLYWYRQAAGRGLQLLFYSVGIGQISSEVPQNLSASRPQDRQFILSSKKLLLSDSGFYLCAWRQASSYNSPLHFGNGTRLTVT.

The chain employs TRBV4-2 and TRBJ2-7; TRBD1 agrees at 7 bases. From germline, CDR1 is LGHNA and CDR2 YNFKEQ. There are 16 residues in the CDR3. The V and J ends lost 0 bases and 0 bases, in that order; junction bases with no gene match: 5. This chain's CDR3 is CASSQEGTDNSYEQYF. CDR3 sequence (DNA): TGTGCCAGCAGCCAAGAAGGGACAGACAACTCCTACGAGCAGTACTTC.

V gene TRBV30 combines with J gene TRBJ2-2, with 8 positions matching TRBD1. The CDR3 has 14 amino acids. Trimming cost V 5 bases and J 0 bases; bases outside gene matches: 2. Germline V gives CDR1 GTSNPN, CDR2 SVGIG (reference sequence). CDR3: CAWRTGTNTGELFF. CDR3 DNA sequence: TGTGCCTGGCGGACAGGGACGAACACCGGGGAGCTGTTTTTT. Combining the CDR3 with reference TRBV30 and TRBJ2-2 gives the whole variable domain SQTIHQWPATLVQPVGSPLSLECTVEGTSNPNLYWYRQAAGRGLQLLFYSVGIGQISSEVPQNLSASRPQDRQFILSSKKLLLSDSGFYLCAWRTGTNTGELFFGEGSRLTVL.